The T cell receptor beta chain under discussion was sequenced for a study of T cells in Graves' hyperthyroidism and ophthalmopathy (dated by TCRdb to 2018 to 2020). General notes on the study: Peripheral blood samples were taken at the time of initial diagnosis, prior to any treatment. To identify distinguishing TCR V-J signatures, a discovery cohort of 95 to 100 patients was used, comprising 43 with Graves' ophthalmopathy and 57 with stable Graves' hyperthyroidism. Prospective prediction of ophthalmopathy was tested in an independent validation cohort consisting of roughly 20 hyperthyroidism patients and around 17 patients who later progressed to ophthalmopathy. The 95 to 100 discovery patients were divided at random into training and test sets in a 7:3 ratio. In more than five Graves' hyperthyroidism patients, the study also compared T-cell repertoires from thyroid tissue with T-cell repertoires from blood. After sampling, hyperthyroidism patients received methimazole starting at 30 mg daily, and ophthalmopathy patients received high-dose intravenous methylprednisolone. TCR Vbeta CDR3 sequencing of 135 peripheral blood samples (about 45 ophthalmopathy, about 75 hyperthyroidism and 17 progressor patients) is reported in the paper.

A remark on this clonotype: Its antigen specificity is not known. Base quality data are lacking; no much larger clone is found one base away.

Stable Graves' hyperthyroidism was defined as no progression to ophthalmopathy during 18 months of follow-up. Hyperthyroidism patients were newly diagnosed, had a disease duration of under 2 months, and were aged 18 to 65 years. Any patient with an uncontrolled infection, another autoimmune disease, pregnancy or lactation was excluded. Clinical symptoms, serum thyroxine and TRAb, thyroid ultrasound, and orbital computed tomography formed the basis for the diagnoses. PBMCs were isolated from about 10 ml of fresh peripheral blood by Ficoll-Paque density gradient centrifugation. Trizol reagent was used to extract total RNA, and RNA quality was then checked on an Agilent 2100 Bioanalyzer. CDR1 is given as SQVTM and CDR2 as ANQGSEA, both from the germline V gene. V is shortened by 4 bases, J by 3 bases, and the region joining them spans 7 bases. CDR3 length: 12 amino acids, cysteine to phenylalanine. Here the CDR3 DNA is all that survives: 36 bases in frame from base 1.

TCR beta CDR3 regions were amplified from RNA transcripts. The TCR CDR3 was subjected to a first round of RT-PCR using the HTBI primer set and the Qiagen OneStep RT-PCR kit. Libraries were constructed in a second round of multiplex PCR, after which size selection and purification were performed. Sequencing of the libraries was done on an Illumina HiSeq2000 using paired-end 100 bp reads. Turning to the authors' computational methods: SOAPnuke was used to process the raw data, throwing out any read that contained adapters or uncalled bases, had a mean Phred below 15, or lacked an exact constant-primer or identifier match. COPE v1.2.5 was used to merge high-quality paired reads, and clonotypes were defined as unique nucleotide sequences. MiTCR v1.1 was used to align the clonotypes against IMGT TRBV, TRBD and TRBJ reference segments. Only V-J combinations with frequency above 0.0001, covering about 99% of repertoires, were analysed. A TCS score was defined as the ratio between F50 (clonal expansion) and ExV (chaos), using BLOSUM62-based TCRdist between CDR3 peptides within each V-J. Welch's t-statistics and random forest reduced around 510 V-J features to fewer than 15, which were used in a naive Bayes classifier (R e1071). TCRdb applied fastp at Q25 and MiXCR to the public reads, then kept only in-frame beta chains. Every distinct CDR3 protein forms one entry, paired with its most common genes and DNA. What appears here as the V and J calls and clone size reflects TCRdb's work, not the paper's. The sample table lists around 500,000 distinct CDR3 sequences, around 15% of them with a count of one. Around a sixth of the sample is held by the ten biggest clonotypes.

Broad study findings and their caveats: Sample size was not statistically predetermined, and investigators were not blinded to group allocation. Most expanded thyroid clonotypes (frequency above 0.001) were also found in blood, which suggests that blood repertoires may mirror thyroid immune responses. During validation, the model predicted progression to ophthalmopathy a median of around six months ahead of onset, with 60% to 71% sensitivity and roughly 72% specificity. Ophthalmopathy was separated from stable hyperthyroidism by a 13 V-J signature model, with over 85% sensitivity and approximately 84% specificity obtained in cross-validation and 80%/75% obtained in testing.

Sequencing input: blood. The clonotype originates from a young woman with Graves' hyperthyroidism. This chain joins TRBV29-1 to TRBJ2-1; the D gene remains uncertain. CDR3 sequence: CSVAPGYNEQFF. The DNA sequence is given as TGCAGCGTTGCCCCAGGCTACAATGAGCAGTTCTTC.